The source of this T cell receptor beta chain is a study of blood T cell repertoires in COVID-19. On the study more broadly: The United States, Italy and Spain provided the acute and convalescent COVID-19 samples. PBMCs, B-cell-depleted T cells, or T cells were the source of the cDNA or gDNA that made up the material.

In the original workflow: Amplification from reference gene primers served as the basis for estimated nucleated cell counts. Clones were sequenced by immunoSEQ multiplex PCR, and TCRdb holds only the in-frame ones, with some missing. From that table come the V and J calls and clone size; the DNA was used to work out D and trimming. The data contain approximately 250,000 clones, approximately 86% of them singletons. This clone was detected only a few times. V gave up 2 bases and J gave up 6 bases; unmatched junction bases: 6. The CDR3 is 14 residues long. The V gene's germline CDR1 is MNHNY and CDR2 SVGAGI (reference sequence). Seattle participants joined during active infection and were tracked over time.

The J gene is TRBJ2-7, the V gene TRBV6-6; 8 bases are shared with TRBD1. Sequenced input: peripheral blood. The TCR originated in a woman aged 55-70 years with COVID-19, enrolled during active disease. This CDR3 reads CASSYPGQAVEQYF. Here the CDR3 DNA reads TGTGCCAGCAGTTACCCGGGACAGGCGGTCGAGCAGTACTTC.